The 3 T cell receptor beta chains below come from one sample, sequenced in a study of identical twins. In TCRdb, the 5' RACE reads were re-called with MiXCR into one record per CDR3 protein. Here the sample spans about 240,000 distinct CDR3 sequences, approximately 6.8% being singletons. These data are also associated with another study on yellow fever vaccine responses in identical twins.

Sequencing was carried out using CD8+ T cells sorted from blood. The receptor set was obtained from a woman aged 18-29 years in good health.

This clonotype was counted a few times. The chain links TRBV27 to TRBJ2-5; possibly TRBD1 or TRBD2 for D (6 bases each). The CDR3 spans 15 residues. The germline gives CDR1 MNHEY, CDR2 SMNVEV (reference sequence). V was pared by 6 bases and J by 7 bases, with 21 bases between. Written as DNA, the CDR3 is TGTGCCAGCAGCCGAGGAGGGGGGCCAACGCGGACCCAGTACTTC. It codes for CASSRGGGPTRTQYF.

In its sample, this clonotype was seen many times. The chain carries TRBV20-1 and TRBJ2-2, with D possibly being TRBD1 (6 bases). Germline V gene sequence: CDR1 DFQATT, CDR2 SNEGSKA (reference sequence). Trimming took off 6 bases at V and 4 bases at J, with 18 bases between the two ends. The CDR3 covers 15 residues. This chain's CDR3 is CSALDRLLPTGELFF. The CDR3 nucleotides read TGCAGTGCCCTTGACAGGCTGCTCCCCACCGGGGAGCTGTTTTTT.

At least ten counts were recorded for this clonotype. The chain uses TRBV5-5 and TRBJ2-3; 13 bases match TRBD2. From germline, CDR1 is SGHKS and CDR2 YYEKEE (reference sequence). The V gene end was trimmed by 4 bases and the J gene end by 6 bases; junction bases not matched to a gene: 8. There are 16 residues in the CDR3. CDR3 sequence (DNA): TGTGCCAGCAGCCCAGAGACTAGCGGGAGGTATGATACGCAGTATTTT. As protein: CASSPETSGRYDTQYF.